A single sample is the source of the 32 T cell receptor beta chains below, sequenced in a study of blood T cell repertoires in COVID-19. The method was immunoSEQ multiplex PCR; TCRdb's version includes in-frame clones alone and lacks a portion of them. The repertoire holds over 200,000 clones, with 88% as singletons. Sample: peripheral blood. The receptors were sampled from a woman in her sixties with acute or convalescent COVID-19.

The CDR3, as DNA: TGTGCCAGCAGAGCCGGGGGGTCTAACTATGGCTACACCTTC. This encodes CASRAGGSNYGYTF. V and J are TRBV28 and TRBJ1-2, with a possible D match to TRBD1 (5 bases). The CDR3 contains 14 residues. Per germline, CDR1 MDHEN and CDR2 SYDVKM. Trimming pared 6 bases from V and 0 bases from J, leaving 11 bases between.

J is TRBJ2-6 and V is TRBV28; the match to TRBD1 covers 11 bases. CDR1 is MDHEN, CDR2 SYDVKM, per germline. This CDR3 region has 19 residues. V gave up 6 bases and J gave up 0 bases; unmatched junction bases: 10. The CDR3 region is CASRSIRDRGVSGANVLTF. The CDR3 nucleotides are TGTGCCAGCAGATCAATCCGGGACAGGGGGGTCTCTGGGGCCAACGTCCTGACTTTC.

CDR3 sequence (DNA): TGTGCCAGCAGCGTCGGGGGCTCCTACGAGCAGTACTTC. As protein: CASSVGGSYEQYF. J is TRBJ2-7 and V is TRBV11-2; TRBD2 might be the D (6 bases). The CDR3 contains 13 residues. The germline gives CDR1 SGHAT, CDR2 FQNNGV. V was trimmed by 5 bases and J by 0 bases, leaving 8 bases between them. Looking up the rest from reference TRBV11-2 and TRBJ2-7 gives the full variable domain: EAGVAQSPRYKIIEKRQSVAFWCNPISGHATLYWYQQILGQGPKLLIQFQNNGVVDDSQLPKDRFSAERLKGVDSTLKIQPAKLEDSAVYLCASSVGGSYEQYFGPGTRLTVT.

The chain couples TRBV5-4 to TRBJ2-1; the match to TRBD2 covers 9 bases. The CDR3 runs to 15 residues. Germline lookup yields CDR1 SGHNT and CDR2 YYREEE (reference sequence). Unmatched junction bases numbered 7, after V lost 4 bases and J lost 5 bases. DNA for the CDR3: TGTGCCAGCAGCCCTAGCGGGATTAACCACAATGAGCAGTTCTTC. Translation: CASSPSGINHNEQFF.

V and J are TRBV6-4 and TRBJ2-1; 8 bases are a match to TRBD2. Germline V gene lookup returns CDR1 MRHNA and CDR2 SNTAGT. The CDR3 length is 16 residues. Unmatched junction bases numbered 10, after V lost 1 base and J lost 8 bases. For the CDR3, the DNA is TGTGCCAGCAGTGACTTCGCGGGGGGAATTAAAGATGAGCAGTTCTTC. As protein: CASSDFAGGIKDEQFF.

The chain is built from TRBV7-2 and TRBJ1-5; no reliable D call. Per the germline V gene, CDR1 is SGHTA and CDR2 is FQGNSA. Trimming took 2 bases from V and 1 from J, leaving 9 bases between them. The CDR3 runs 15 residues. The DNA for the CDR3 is TGTGCCAGCAGCTTACCAGGAGGGAGCAATCAGCCCCAGCATTTT. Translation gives CASSLPGGSNQPQHF. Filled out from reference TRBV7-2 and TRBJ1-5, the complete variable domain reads GAGVSQSPSNKVTEKGKDVELRCDPISGHTALYWYRQSLGQGLEFLIYFQGNSAPDKSGLPSDRFSAERTGGSVSTLTIQRTQQEDSAVYLCASSLPGGSNQPQHFGDGTRLSIL.

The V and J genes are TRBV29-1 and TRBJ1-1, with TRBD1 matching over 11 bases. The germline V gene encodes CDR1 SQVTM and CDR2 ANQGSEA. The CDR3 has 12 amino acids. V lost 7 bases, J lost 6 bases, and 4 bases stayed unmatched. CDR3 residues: CSGGQGAAEAFF. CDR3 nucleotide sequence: TGCAGCGGCGGACAGGGGGCCGCTGAAGCTTTCTTT.

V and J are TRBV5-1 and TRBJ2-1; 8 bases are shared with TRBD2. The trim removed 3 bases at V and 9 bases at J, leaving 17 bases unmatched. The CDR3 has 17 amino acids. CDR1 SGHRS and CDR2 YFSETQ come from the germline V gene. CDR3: CASSSGSSGSSAGEQFF. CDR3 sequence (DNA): TGCGCCAGCAGCTCTGGGTCCAGCGGGAGCTCGGCGGGTGAGCAGTTCTTC.

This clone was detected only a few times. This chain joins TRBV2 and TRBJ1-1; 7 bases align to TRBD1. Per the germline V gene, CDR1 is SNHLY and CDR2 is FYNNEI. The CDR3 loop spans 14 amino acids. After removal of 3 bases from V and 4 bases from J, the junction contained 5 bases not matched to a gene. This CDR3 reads CASSEHRGGTEAFF. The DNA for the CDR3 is TGTGCCAGCAGTGAGCACAGGGGAGGCACTGAAGCTTTCTTT.

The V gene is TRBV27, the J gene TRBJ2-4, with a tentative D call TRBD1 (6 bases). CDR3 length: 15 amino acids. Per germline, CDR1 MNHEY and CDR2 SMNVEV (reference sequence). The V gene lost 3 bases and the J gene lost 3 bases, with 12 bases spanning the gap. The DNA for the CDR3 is TGTGCCAGCAGTTTTCAGGGGTGGGACAAAAACATTCAGTACTTC. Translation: CASSFQGWDKNIQYF.

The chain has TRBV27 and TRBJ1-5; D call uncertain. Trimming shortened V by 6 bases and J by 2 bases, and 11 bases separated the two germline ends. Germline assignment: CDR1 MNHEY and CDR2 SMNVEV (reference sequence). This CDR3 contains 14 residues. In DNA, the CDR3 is TGTGCCAGCAGATCAGTTAATGGCAATCAGCCCCAGCATTTT. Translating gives CASRSVNGNQPQHF.

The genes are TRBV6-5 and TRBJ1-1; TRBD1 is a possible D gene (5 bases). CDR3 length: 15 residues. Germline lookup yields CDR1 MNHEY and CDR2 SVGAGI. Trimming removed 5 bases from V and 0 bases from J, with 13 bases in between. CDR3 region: CASSTPGRMNTEAFF. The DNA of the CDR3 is TGTGCCAGCAGTACCCCAGGGAGGATGAACACTGAAGCTTTCTTT.

As DNA, the CDR3 is TGCGCCAGCAGCTTGGCAGGGGGGTATGAAGCTTTCTTT. It translates to CASSLAGGYEAFF. This chain uses TRBV5-1 with TRBJ1-1; TRBD1 matches at 7 bases. The length of the CDR3 is 13 residues. V was pared by 0 bases and J by 7 bases, with 3 bases of the junction left unmatched. Per germline, CDR1 SGHRS and CDR2 YFSETQ.

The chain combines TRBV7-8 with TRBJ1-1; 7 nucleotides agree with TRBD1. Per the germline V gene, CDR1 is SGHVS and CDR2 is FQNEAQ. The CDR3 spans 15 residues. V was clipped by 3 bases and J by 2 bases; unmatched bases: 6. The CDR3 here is CASSLTTGVNTEAFF. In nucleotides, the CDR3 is TGTGCCAGCAGCTTGACTACAGGGGTTAACACTGAAGCTTTCTTT.

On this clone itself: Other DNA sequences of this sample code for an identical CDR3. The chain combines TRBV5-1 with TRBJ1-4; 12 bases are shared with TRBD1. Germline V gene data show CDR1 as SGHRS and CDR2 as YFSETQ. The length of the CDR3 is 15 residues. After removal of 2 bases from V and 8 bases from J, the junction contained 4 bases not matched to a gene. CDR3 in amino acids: CASSLTGTGGEKLFF. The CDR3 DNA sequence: TGCGCCAGCAGCTTAACCGGGACAGGGGGCGAAAAACTGTTTTTT.

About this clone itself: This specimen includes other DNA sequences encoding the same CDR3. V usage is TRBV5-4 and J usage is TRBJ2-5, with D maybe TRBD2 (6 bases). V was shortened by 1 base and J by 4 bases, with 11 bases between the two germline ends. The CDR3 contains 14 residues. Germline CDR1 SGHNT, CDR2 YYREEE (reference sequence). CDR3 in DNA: TGTGCCAGCAGCTTGAAGGCCGGGGGAGAGACCCAGTACTTC. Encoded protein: CASSLKAGGETQYF.

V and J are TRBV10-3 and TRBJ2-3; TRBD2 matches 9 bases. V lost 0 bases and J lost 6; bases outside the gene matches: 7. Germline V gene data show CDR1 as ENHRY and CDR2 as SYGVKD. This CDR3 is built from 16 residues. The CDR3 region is CAISESLAGQSDTQYF. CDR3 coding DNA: TGTGCCATCAGTGAGTCGCTAGCGGGACAATCTGATACGCAGTATTTT.

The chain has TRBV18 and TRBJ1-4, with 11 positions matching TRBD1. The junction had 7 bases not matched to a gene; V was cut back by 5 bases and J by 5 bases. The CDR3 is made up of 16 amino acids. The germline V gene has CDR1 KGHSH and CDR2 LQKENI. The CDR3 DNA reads TGTGCCAGCTCAACTACGCGGACAGGGGGCAATGAAAAACTGTTTTTT. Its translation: CASSTTRTGGNEKLFF.

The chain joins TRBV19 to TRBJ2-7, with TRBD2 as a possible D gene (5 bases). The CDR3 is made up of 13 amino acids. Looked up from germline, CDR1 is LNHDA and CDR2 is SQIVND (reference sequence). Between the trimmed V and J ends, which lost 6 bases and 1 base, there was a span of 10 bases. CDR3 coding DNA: TGTGCCAGTAGAGAGACTACATCCTACGAGCAGTACTTC. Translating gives CASRETTSYEQYF.

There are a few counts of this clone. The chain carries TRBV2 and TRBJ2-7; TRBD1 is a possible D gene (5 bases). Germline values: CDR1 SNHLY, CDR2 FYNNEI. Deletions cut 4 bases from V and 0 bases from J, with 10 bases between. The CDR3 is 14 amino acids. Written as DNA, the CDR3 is TGTGCCAGCAGTGTGGACATCAGCTCCTACGAGCAGTACTTC. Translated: CASSVDISSYEQYF.

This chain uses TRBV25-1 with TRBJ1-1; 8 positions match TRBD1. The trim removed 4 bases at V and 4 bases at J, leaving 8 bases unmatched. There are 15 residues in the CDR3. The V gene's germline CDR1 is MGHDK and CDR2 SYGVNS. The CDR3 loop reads CASSGGEQGVTEAFF. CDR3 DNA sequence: TGTGCCAGCAGTGGAGGGGAACAGGGGGTCACTGAAGCTTTCTTT.

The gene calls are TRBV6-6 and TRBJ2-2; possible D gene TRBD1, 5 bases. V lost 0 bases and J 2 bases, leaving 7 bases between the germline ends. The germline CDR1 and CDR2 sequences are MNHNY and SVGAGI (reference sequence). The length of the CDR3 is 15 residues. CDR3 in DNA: TGTGCCAGCAGTTACTCGGACACTAACACCGGGGAGCTGTTTTTT. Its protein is CASSYSDTNTGELFF.

The CDR3 sequence is CASNTQAQLPYEQYF. In DNA, the CDR3 is TGCGCCAGCAATACCCAGGCACAACTCCCCTACGAGCAGTACTTC. The chain couples TRBV23-1 to TRBJ2-7; D is undetermined. TRBV23-1 is an ORF; its function is uncertain. V was pared by 7 bases and J by 2 bases, with 18 bases between. This CDR3 comprises 15 residues.

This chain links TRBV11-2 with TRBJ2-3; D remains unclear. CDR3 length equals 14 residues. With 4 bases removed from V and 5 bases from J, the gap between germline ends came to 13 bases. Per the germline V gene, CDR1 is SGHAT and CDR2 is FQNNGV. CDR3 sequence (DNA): TGTGCCAGCAGCTCCCCCCAGCTAGTAGATACGCAGTATTTT. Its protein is CASSSPQLVDTQYF.

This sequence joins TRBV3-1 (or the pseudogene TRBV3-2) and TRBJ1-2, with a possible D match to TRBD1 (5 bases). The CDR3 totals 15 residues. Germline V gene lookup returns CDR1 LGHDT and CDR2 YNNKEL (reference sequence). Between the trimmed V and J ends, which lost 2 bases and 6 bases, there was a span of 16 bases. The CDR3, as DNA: TGTGCCAGCAGCCAAAATAACAGGAGGGTGAATGGCTACACCTTC. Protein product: CASSQNNRRVNGYTF.

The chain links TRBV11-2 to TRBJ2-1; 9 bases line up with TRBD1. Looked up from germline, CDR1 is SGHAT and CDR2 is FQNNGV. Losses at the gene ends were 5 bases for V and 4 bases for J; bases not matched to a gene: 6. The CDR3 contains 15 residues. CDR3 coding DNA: TGTGCCAGCAGCCTCGGGACAGGGCCATACAATGAGCAGTTCTTC. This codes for CASSLGTGPYNEQFF.

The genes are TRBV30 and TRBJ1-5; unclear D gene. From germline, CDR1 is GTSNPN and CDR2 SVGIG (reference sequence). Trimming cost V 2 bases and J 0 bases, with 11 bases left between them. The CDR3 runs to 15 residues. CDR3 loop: CAWSSRENSNQPQHF. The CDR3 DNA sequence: TGTGCCTGGAGTAGTCGAGAGAATAGCAATCAGCCCCAGCATTTT.

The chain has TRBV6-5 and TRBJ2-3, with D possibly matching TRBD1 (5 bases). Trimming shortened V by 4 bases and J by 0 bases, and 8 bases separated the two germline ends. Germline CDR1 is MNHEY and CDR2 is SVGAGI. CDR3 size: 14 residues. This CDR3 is CASSFGASTDTQYF. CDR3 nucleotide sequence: TGTGCCAGCAGTTTTGGGGCTAGCACAGATACGCAGTATTTT.

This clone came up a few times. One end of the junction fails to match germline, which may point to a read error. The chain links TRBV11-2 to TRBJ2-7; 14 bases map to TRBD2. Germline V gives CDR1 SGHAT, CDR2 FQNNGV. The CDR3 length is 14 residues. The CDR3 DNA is TGTGCCAGCAGCTTTGGGACTAGCGGGAGTATCCGTGACTTC. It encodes CASSFGTSGSIRDF. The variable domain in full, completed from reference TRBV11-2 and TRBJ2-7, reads EAGVAQSPRYKIIEKRQSVAFWCNPISGHATLYWYQQILGQGPKLLIQFQNNGVVDDSQLPKDRFSAERLKGVDSTLKIQPAKLEDSAVYLCASSFGTSGSIRDFGPGTRLTVT.

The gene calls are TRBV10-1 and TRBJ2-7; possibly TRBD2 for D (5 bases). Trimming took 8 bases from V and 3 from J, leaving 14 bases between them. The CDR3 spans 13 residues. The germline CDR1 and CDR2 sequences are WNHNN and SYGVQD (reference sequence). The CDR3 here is CASSSSGIYEQYF. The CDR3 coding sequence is TGCGCCAGCTCCAGCTCGGGGATCTACGAGCAGTACTTC.

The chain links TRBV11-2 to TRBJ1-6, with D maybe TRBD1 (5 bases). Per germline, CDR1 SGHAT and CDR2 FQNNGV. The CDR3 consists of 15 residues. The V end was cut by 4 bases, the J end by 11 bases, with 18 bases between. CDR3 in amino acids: CASSSSRTWLAPLHF. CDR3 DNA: TGTGCCAGCAGCTCGTCCAGGACATGGCTCGCACCCCTCCACTTT.

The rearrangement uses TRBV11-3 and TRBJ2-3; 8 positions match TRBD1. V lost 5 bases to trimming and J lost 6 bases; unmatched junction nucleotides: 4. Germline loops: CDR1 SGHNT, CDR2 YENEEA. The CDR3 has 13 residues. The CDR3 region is CASSRDRYDTQYF. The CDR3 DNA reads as TGTGCCAGCAGCAGGGACAGGTACGATACGCAGTATTTT.